The next 7 T cell receptor beta chains were all read from a single sample in a study of blood T cell repertoires in COVID-19. TCRdb keeps only in-frame clones here, not all; method: immunoSEQ multiplex PCR. The sample includes roughly 120,000 clones, about 82% seen only once; the top ten take approximately 5%. The sequenced sample was peripheral blood. These receptors were obtained from a human donor in a cohort sampled during active COVID-19.

The V and J genes are TRBV29-1 and TRBJ2-7; the D gene is possibly TRBD2 (6 bases). V was trimmed by 7 bases and J by 5 bases, leaving 18 bases between them. Germline V gives CDR1 SQVTM, CDR2 ANQGSEA. There are 13 residues in the CDR3. CDR3 bases: TGCAGCGCCCTAGGGACTCCCTGGGACGAGCAGTACTTC. This translates into CSALGTPWDEQYF.

The V and J genes are TRBV9 and TRBJ1-2, with 7 bases identical to TRBD1. The CDR3 consists of 13 residues. The V and J ends lost 3 bases and 8 bases, in that order; junction bases with no gene match: 7. Germline assignment: CDR1 SGDLS and CDR2 YYNGEE. CDR3 region: CASSAGQEVGYTF. The CDR3 DNA is TGTGCCAGCAGCGCCGGACAGGAGGTGGGCTACACCTTC.

The chain has TRBV3-1 (or the pseudogene TRBV3-2) and TRBJ1-2; TRBD1 matches at 7 bases. Germline-derived CDR1 and CDR2 are LGHDT and YNNKEL (reference sequence). The CDR3 runs 12 residues. V lost 2 bases and J lost 8; bases outside the gene matches: 2. The CDR3 region is CASSQRQGGYTF. In DNA form, the CDR3 reads TGTGCCAGCAGCCAAAGACAGGGAGGCTACACCTTC.

The CDR3: CASSRLMGLLYNEQFF. The CDR3 DNA is TGTGCCAGCAGCAGACTGATGGGACTCCTATACAATGAGCAGTTCTTC. The chain has TRBV5-5 and TRBJ2-1; D might be TRBD2 (6 bases). Germline V gene sequence: CDR1 SGHKS, CDR2 YYEKEE (reference sequence). Trimming left V 4 bases short and J 4 bases short, with 18 bases between. The CDR3 covers 16 residues.

J is TRBJ2-1 and V is TRBV19; D may be TRBD1 (6 bases). This CDR3 region has 15 residues. Trimming removed 10 bases from V and 5 bases from J, with 21 bases in between. Germline V gene sequence: CDR1 LNHDA, CDR2 SQIVND (reference sequence). CDR3: CATRIGTPIHNEQFF. The CDR3 nucleotides read TGTGCCACCCGTATCGGGACACCCATCCACAATGAGCAGTTCTTC.

The chain links TRBV5-4 to TRBJ2-3; no clear D. The germline gives CDR1 SGHNT, CDR2 YYREEE (reference sequence). The CDR3 consists of 11 residues. V lost 2 bases and J lost 10, with 8 bases in between. CDR3 DNA sequence: TGTGCCAGCAGCTTCTCGGGTGCGCAGTATTTT. It specifies CASSFSGAQYF.

This clone was detected a few times. This chain uses TRBV27 with TRBJ1-2; no firm D call. The CDR3 sequence is 13 residues long. Trimming removed 2 bases from V and 4 bases from J, with 8 bases in between. Germline lookup yields CDR1 MNHEY and CDR2 SMNVEV (reference sequence). The CDR3 region is CASSLHSSYGYTF. CDR3 nucleotide sequence: TGTGCCAGCAGTTTACACAGCTCCTATGGCTACACCTTC.